This T cell receptor (beta chain) was sequenced during a study of shared clonotypes between healthy human individuals. V lost 5 bases, J lost 5 bases, and 9 bases lay in between. CDR1 and CDR2 from the germline V gene are MDHEN and SYDVKM. This CDR3 is 12 amino acids long. Assay: immunoSEQ multiplex PCR; the TCRdb copy retains only in-frame clones and omits some. The sample shows some 380,000 clones, 96% of them seen only once. With regard to this clone: Other DNA sequences in the sample encode the same CDR3.

This chain uses TRBV28 with TRBJ1-2, with D maybe TRBD1 (5 bases). The sequence derives from a man aged 25-40 years in good health. The specimen sequenced was memory CD8+ T cells sorted from blood. Sample subset: CD45RO+ cells pooled with CCR7-negative TemRA cells. The chain's CDR3 is CASSLDSYGYTF. In nucleotides, the CDR3 is TGTGCCAGCAGTCTCGACAGTTATGGCTACACCTTC.